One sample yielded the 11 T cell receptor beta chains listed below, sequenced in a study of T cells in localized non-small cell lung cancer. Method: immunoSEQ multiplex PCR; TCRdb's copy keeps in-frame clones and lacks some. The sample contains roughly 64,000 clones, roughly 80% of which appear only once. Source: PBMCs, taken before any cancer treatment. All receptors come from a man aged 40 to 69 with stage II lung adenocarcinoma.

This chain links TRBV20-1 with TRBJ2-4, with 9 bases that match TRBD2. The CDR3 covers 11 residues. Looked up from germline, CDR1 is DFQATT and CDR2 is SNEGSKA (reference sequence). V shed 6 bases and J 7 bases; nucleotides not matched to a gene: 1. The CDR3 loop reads CSAGTSNIQYF. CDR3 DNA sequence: TGCAGTGCGGGGACTAGCAACATTCAGTACTTC.

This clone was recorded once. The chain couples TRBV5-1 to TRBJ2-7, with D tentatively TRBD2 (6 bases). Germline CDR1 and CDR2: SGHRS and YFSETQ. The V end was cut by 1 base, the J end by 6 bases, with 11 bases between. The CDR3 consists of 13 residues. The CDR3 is CASSLNFGGEQYF. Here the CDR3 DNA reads TGCGCCAGCAGCTTGAACTTCGGGGGCGAGCAGTACTTC.

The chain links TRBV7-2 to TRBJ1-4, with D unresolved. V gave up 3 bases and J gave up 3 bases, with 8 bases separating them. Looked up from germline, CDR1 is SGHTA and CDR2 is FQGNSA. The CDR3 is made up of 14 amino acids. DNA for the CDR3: TGTGCCAGCAGCTTCGGGAGCTCTAATGAAAAACTGTTTTTT. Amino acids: CASSFGSSNEKLFF.

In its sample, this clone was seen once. The CDR3 DNA is TGTGCCAGCAGCCGGGGACTAGAGTACAATGAGCAGTTCTTC. Its protein product is CASSRGLEYNEQFF. The genes are TRBV11-3 and TRBJ2-1, with 8 bases matching TRBD2. V lost 5 bases and J lost 4; bases outside the gene matches: 4. The germline V gene has CDR1 SGHNT and CDR2 YENEEA. The CDR3 has 14 residues.

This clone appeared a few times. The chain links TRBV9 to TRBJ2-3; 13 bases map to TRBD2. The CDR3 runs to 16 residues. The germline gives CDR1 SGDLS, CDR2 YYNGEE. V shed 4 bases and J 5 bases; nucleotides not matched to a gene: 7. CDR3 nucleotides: TGTGCCAGCAGCCCCGAAGGGACTAGCGGGAAAGATACGCAGTATTTT. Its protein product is CASSPEGTSGKDTQYF.

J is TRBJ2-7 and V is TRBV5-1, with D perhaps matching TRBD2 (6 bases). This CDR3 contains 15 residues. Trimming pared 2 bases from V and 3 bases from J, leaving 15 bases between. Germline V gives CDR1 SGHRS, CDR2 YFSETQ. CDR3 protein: CASSFGTPSDYEQYF. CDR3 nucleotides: TGCGCCAGCAGCTTCGGGACTCCCAGCGACTACGAGCAGTACTTC.

CDR3 nucleotide sequence: TGTGCCAGCAGCGAGGGACAGGGGAGATCTGGGGCCAACGTCCTGACTTTC. This sequence encodes CASSEGQGRSGANVLTF. This chain uses TRBV2 with TRBJ2-6, with TRBD1 matching over 10 bases. The length of the CDR3 is 17 residues. Germline assignment: CDR1 SNHLY and CDR2 FYNNEI. Trimming at V came to 6 bases and at J to 1 base, leaving 6 bases not matched to a gene.

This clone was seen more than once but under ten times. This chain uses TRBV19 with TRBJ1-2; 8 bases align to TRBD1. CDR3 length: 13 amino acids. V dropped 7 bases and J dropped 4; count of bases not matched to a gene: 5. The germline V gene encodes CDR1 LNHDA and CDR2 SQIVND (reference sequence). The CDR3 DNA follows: TGTGCCAGTACCTCGGACAGGGCCTATGGCTACACCTTC. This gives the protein CASTSDRAYGYTF.

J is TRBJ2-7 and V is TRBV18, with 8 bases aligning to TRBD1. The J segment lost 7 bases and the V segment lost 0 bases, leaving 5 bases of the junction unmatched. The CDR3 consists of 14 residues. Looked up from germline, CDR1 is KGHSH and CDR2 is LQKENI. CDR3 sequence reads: CASSPPMTGDEQYF. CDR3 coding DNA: TGTGCCAGCTCACCACCTATGACAGGGGATGAGCAGTACTTC.

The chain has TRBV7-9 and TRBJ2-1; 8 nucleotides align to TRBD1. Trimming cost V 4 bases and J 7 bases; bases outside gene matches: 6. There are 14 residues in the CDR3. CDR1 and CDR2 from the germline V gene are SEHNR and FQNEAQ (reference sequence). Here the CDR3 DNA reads TGTGCCAGCAGCTCCCGGGACAGGCGGAATGAGCAGTTCTTC. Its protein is CASSSRDRRNEQFF.

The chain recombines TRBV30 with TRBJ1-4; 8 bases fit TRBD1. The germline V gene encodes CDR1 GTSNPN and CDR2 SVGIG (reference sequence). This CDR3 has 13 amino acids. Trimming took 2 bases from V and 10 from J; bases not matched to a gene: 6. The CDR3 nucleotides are TGTGCCTGGAGTCCGACAGGGGTCGGAAAACTGTTTTTT. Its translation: CAWSPTGVGKLFF.